The present T cell receptor beta chain was sequenced within a study of STAT3 mutations in large granular lymphocyte leukemia. The CDR3 has 14 amino acids. V was trimmed by 4 bases and J by 6 bases, leaving 15 bases between them. The germline V gene has CDR1 LNHDA and CDR2 SQIVND (reference sequence). This clone was seen once. Antigen: not known. This table comes from immunoSEQ multiplex PCR, and its TCRdb copy is limited to in-frame clones, with some not included. The data hold approximately 43,000 clones, with about three quarters observed a single time. Study conclusions and caveats: Some patients had persisting codominant clonotypes that could mask small clones. Every T-cell large granular lymphocyte leukemia patient had at least one immunodominant TCR beta clonotype.

Sequenced material: PBMCs. The V call is TRBV19, the J call TRBJ1-2; possibly TRBD1 for D (6 bases). This receptor was identified in a human donor with T large granular lymphocyte leukemia. Some clones in this sample may be carry-over from other donors' samples. For the CDR3, the DNA is TGTGCCAGTAGTACCCAGGGGCCTGGCCATGGCTACACCTTC. This codes for CASSTQGPGHGYTF.